This record concerns one T cell receptor beta chain sequence. Its antigen is still unknown. At one end, the junction sequence differs from germline, possibly due to a read error. Per the germline V gene, CDR1 is MNHNS and CDR2 is SASEGT. This CDR3 has 17 residues. Vbeta (60) and Jbeta (13) primers were used in the PCR. Sequencing used immunoSEQ multiplex PCR; TCRdb keeps in-frame clones, though not all of them. Of approximately 150,000 clones in the sample, 80% were seen once. The data derive from a study of cytomegalovirus exposure and HLA in healthy donors. Study as a whole: The approximately 120 million unique TCR beta sequences, from roughly 170 million T cells, were found by an earlier analysis.

General observations from the study: It was reported in a later analysis that an Asian-associated ancestry cluster showed fewer N-insertions than the roughly 670-donor mean. As a later analysis showed, a missense DCLRE1C variant was linked to trimming of TCR beta V- and J-genes. At a 0.05 false discovery rate, a later analysis found 16,951 TCR beta sequences to be associated with HLA alleles.

This clonotype originated in a male donor in good health and CMV-seronegative. The gene calls are TRBV6-1 and TRBJ1-5; 7 positions match TRBD1. The sequenced material came from PBMCs. CDR3 region: CASSEAGRGLGNQPRHF. The CDR3 nucleotides are TGTGCCAGCAGTGAAGCCGGCAGGGGGTTGGGCAATCAGCCCCGGCATTTT.